This T cell receptor beta chain is drawn from a study of shared clonotypes between healthy human individuals. To note about this clone: Its antigen is not identified.

Method: immunoSEQ multiplex PCR; TCRdb's copy keeps in-frame clones and lacks some. This sample carries approximately 1.5 million clones, approximately 98.5% of them seen once, and the ten largest clones take 0.36%. The V gene's germline CDR1 is SEHNR and CDR2 FQNEAQ (reference sequence). Deletions cut 6 bases from V and 2 bases from J, with 12 bases between. CDR3 length: 14 amino acids. Findings and caveats of the study: Having only a few donors restricted how much genetic and exposure-history diversity was captured. Naive CD4 clonotypes overlapped across several donors at approximately 4.5%.

This sequence originates from a man aged 30-40 years in good health. The specimen was naive CD4+ T cells sorted from blood. The subset here: CD45RA+ positively selected. The chain recombines TRBV7-9 with TRBJ2-3, with D tentatively TRBD1 or TRBD2 (5 bases each). The CDR3 here is CASRSGTVTDTQYF. The CDR3 DNA reads as TGTGCCAGCAGGTCCGGGACGGTCACAGATACGCAGTATTTT.